Listed below are T cell receptor beta chains from one sample, sequenced in a study of T cell responses to AZD1222 COVID-19 vaccine. Libraries were prepared by immunoSEQ multiplex PCR; TCRdb keeps only in-frame clonotypes and omits some of them. The sample holds some 80,000 clones, about three quarters seen once. The material was peripheral blood, obtained 28 days after the second dose of the MenACWY control vaccine. These TCRs come from an adult who received the MenACWY meningococcal vaccine as a control. Both conserved end residues are part of each CDR3. Fields, in order: CDR3 DNA, CDR3 protein, clone size, D gene, V gene, J gene. A D gene is named only where the DNA matches it firmly. Clone sizes are given selectively: once, few, many, or a class where the clone is expanded.

DNA: TGTGCCAGCAGTGAAGATGGTTGGCAAAAAAATCAGCCCCAGCATTTT
CDR3: CASSEDGWQKNQPQHF
size: .
D: .
V: TRBV6-1
J: TRBJ1-5

DNA: TGTGCCAGCAGTTACGTCGGCGCTAGCGAGCAGTACTTC
CDR3: CASSYVGASEQYF
size: few
D: .
V: TRBV6-5
J: TRBJ2-7

DNA: TGTGCCAGCAGAGGACAGCTGATGAACACTGAAGCTTTCTTT
CDR3: CASRGQLMNTEAFF
size: .
D: .
V: TRBV2
J: TRBJ1-1

DNA: TGTGCCAGCAGTTTACCCACTGAGGGGGCGCGGGTAGATACGCAGTATTTT
CDR3: CASSLPTEGARVDTQYF
size: .
D: TRBD1
V: TRBV28
J: TRBJ2-3

DNA: TGTGCCAGCAGTGATAGTCTAACTGTTTGGGATGAGCAGTTCTTC
CDR3: CASSDSLTVWDEQFF
size: many
D: .
V: TRBV2
J: TRBJ2-1

DNA: TGTGCCAGCAGCCAGGGAGGGGGGTATAATTCACCCCTCCACTTT
CDR3: CASSQGGGYNSPLHF
size: .
D: .
V: TRBV3-1/TRBV3-2
J: TRBJ1-6

DNA: TGTGCCATCAGTGCGGCGGGGGATCGATCCTACGAGCAGTACTTC
CDR3: CAISAAGDRSYEQYF
size: .
D: TRBD2
V: TRBV10-3
J: TRBJ2-7

DNA: TGTGCCAGCTCACCCGTTACAGCCGAGAACACTGAAGCTTTCTTT
CDR3: CASSPVTAENTEAFF
size: .
D: .
V: TRBV18
J: TRBJ1-1

DNA: TGTGCCAGTAGTATAAGGCTACCGGGACAGGGTGATCTTGAACTGTTTTTT
CDR3: CASSIRLPGQGDLELFF
size: .
D: TRBD1
V: TRBV19
J: TRBJ1-4

DNA: TGTGCCAGCAGCGAAAGCCGTTATAATTCACCCCTCCACTTT
CDR3: CASSESRYNSPLHF
size: .
D: .
V: TRBV28
J: TRBJ1-6

DNA: TGTGCCAGCACCCCTGCCGGGGCAGATACGCAGTATTTT
CDR3: CASTPAGADTQYF
size: .
D: .
V: TRBV7-9
J: TRBJ2-3

DNA: TGTGCCAGCATCGACCTTAACAGGGGGGTAAACACTGAAGCTTTCTTT
CDR3: CASIDLNRGVNTEAFF
size: .
D: TRBD1
V: TRBV6-6
J: TRBJ1-1

DNA: TGTGCCAGCAGATCCACGGAGAACACTGAAGCTTTCTTT
CDR3: CASRSTENTEAFF
size: .
D: .
V: TRBV7-9
J: TRBJ1-1

DNA: TGTGCCACCAGCAGAGGCGACGGACCCAATCAGCCCCAGCATTTT
CDR3: CATSRGDGPNQPQHF
size: .
D: .
V: TRBV15
J: TRBJ1-5

DNA: TGTGCCAGCAGACCACCGAGAGGGAACACTGAAGCTTTCTTT
CDR3: CASRPPRGNTEAFF
size: .
D: .
V: TRBV27
J: TRBJ1-1

DNA: TGTGCCACCTTACAGGGGGTTGATACGCAGTATTTT
CDR3: CATLQGVDTQYF
size: .
D: TRBD1
V: TRBV28
J: TRBJ2-3

DNA: TGTGCCAGTAGTCGGGGACAGGGCACCGGGGAGCTGTTTTTT
CDR3: CASSRGQGTGELFF
size: .
D: TRBD1
V: TRBV19
J: TRBJ2-2

DNA: TGTGCCAGCAGACCCCCGGAAGGGGATACGCAGTATTTT
CDR3: CASRPPEGDTQYF
size: .
D: .
V: TRBV7-9
J: TRBJ2-3

DNA: TGCGCCAGCAGTCATGAGGGTACGCAACGTGGGGCCAACGTCCTGACTTTC
CDR3: CASSHEGTQRGANVLTF
size: few
D: .
V: TRBV5-1
J: TRBJ2-6

DNA: TGTGCCAGCAGTTTATTTATCAGGACCCCCTACGAGCAGTACTTC
CDR3: CASSLFIRTPYEQYF
size: .
D: .
V: TRBV28
J: TRBJ2-7

DNA: TGTGCCAGCAGCCTCAGCGGGACAGGAGGAGAAAAACTGTTTTTT
CDR3: CASSLSGTGGEKLFF
size: .
D: TRBD1
V: TRBV3-1/TRBV3-2
J: TRBJ1-4

DNA: TGTGCCAGCAGCTCAGACAGGGTCAATGAGCAGTTCTTC
CDR3: CASSSDRVNEQFF
size: .
D: TRBD1
V: TRBV7-2
J: TRBJ2-1

DNA: TGTGCCAGCAGCTTAGCGGGTCAAGATACGCAGTATTTT
CDR3: CASSLAGQDTQYF
size: .
D: .
V: TRBV11-2
J: TRBJ2-3

DNA: TGTGCCAGCAGCTTAGCGCGACTAGCGGGGGGGCAAGATACGCAGTATTTT
CDR3: CASSLARLAGGQDTQYF
size: few
D: TRBD2
V: TRBV7-8
J: TRBJ2-3

DNA: TGTGCCAGCAGCCCCCACAGGGGCACTGAAGCTTTCTTT
CDR3: CASSPHRGTEAFF
size: .
D: TRBD1
V: TRBV7-8
J: TRBJ1-1

DNA: TGTGCCAGCAGCCTAATAGCGGGAGTCGTCAATGAGCAGTTCTTC
CDR3: CASSLIAGVVNEQFF
size: .
D: TRBD2
V: TRBV5-5
J: TRBJ2-1

DNA: TGTGCCGCTAGCGGTAGCTCCTATAATTCACCCCTCCACTTT
CDR3: CAASGSSYNSPLHF
size: .
D: .
V: TRBV30
J: TRBJ1-6

DNA: TGTGCTAGTGCTCCTTTCTCCCAGGCCGGTGTAGAGCAGTACTTC
CDR3: CASAPFSQAGVEQYF
size: few
D: .
V: TRBV12-5
J: TRBJ2-7

DNA: TGTGCCAGCAGTCCGCCCTCTTGGACTGTAGTAAAAGAGACCCAGTACTTC
CDR3: CASSPPSWTVVKETQYF
size: .
D: .
V: TRBV6-2/TRBV6-3
J: TRBJ2-5

DNA: TGTGCCAGCAGCTTTCGCCTGGGACTCGTGATCTACGAGCAGTACTTC
CDR3: CASSFRLGLVIYEQYF
size: .
D: .
V: TRBV21-1
J: TRBJ2-7

DNA: TGTGCCAGTACCCTGGGACAGGGGGCGGTCGGACAACAGCCCCAGCATTTT
CDR3: CASTLGQGAVGQQPQHF
size: .
D: TRBD1
V: TRBV19
J: TRBJ1-5

DNA: TGTGCCAGTAGCCCGGGGGGTATCTACGAGCAGTACTTC
CDR3: CASSPGGIYEQYF
size: .
D: TRBD2
V: TRBV19
J: TRBJ2-7

DNA: TGTGCCAGCAGCAACGACAGGGGGCAGGTTGGGGAGCTGTTTTTT
CDR3: CASSNDRGQVGELFF
size: .
D: TRBD1
V: TRBV7-6
J: TRBJ2-2

DNA: TGTGCCAGCAGTGCCCGGACAGACGGGGAGACCCAGTACTTC
CDR3: CASSARTDGETQYF
size: .
D: .
V: TRBV25-1
J: TRBJ2-5

DNA: TGTGCCTGGATTCCTTTTACTAGCGGGGGCACAGATACGCAGTATTTT
CDR3: CAWIPFTSGGTDTQYF
size: once
D: TRBD2
V: TRBV30
J: TRBJ2-3

DNA: TGTGCCAGCAGTTACCTTCTTCTGATACCCCCCGGGGATGAGCAGTTCTTC
CDR3: CASSYLLLIPPGDEQFF
size: few
D: .
V: TRBV6-2/TRBV6-3
J: TRBJ2-1

DNA: TGTGCCAGCAGTAGGGCGGATTCGAACACCGGGGAGCTGTTTTTT
CDR3: CASSRADSNTGELFF
size: .
D: .
V: TRBV28
J: TRBJ2-2

DNA: TGTGCCAGCAGCCTTCCTAACTATGGCTACACCTTC
CDR3: CASSLPNYGYTF
size: few
D: .
V: TRBV6-5
J: TRBJ1-2

DNA: TGTGCCAGCAGCCAACCTAGCGGGGGATCCGAGACCCAGTACTTC
CDR3: CASSQPSGGSETQYF
size: once
D: TRBD2
V: TRBV3-1/TRBV3-2
J: TRBJ2-5

DNA: TGCGCCAGCAGCCCCGAGATGGCTAATGAAAAACTGTTTTTT
CDR3: CASSPEMANEKLFF
size: once
D: .
V: TRBV5-1
J: TRBJ1-4

DNA: TGTGCCAGCTCACCAGGGAGGTCCCGGGGCGAAGAGCAGTACTTC
CDR3: CASSPGRSRGEEQYF
size: .
D: .
V: TRBV18
J: TRBJ2-7

DNA: TGTGCCTGGAGTAGGAGGAGGAGCGGGAGTGAGAATGAGCAGTTCTTC
CDR3: CAWSRRRSGSENEQFF
size: few
D: TRBD2
V: TRBV30
J: TRBJ2-1

DNA: TGTGCCAGCAGCTGGGGACTGTCCGGGACACCGACATTGAACACTGAAGCTTTCTTT
CDR3: CASSWGLSGTPTLNTEAFF
size: .
D: .
V: TRBV5-8
J: TRBJ1-1

DNA: TGTGCCAGCGGTCAGGGAGACTACGAGCAGTACTTC
CDR3: CASGQGDYEQYF
size: .
D: .
V: TRBV2
J: TRBJ2-7

DNA: TGTGCCAGCAGTTCCGCGGGGACAGTAAACTCTGGAAACACCATATATTTT
CDR3: CASSSAGTVNSGNTIYF
size: .
D: TRBD1
V: TRBV28
J: TRBJ1-3

DNA: TGCAGCGTCCAGGGGAGAGGAACCACTGAAGCTTTCTTT
CDR3: CSVQGRGTTEAFF
size: .
D: .
V: TRBV29-1
J: TRBJ1-1

DNA: TGCGCCAGCAGCTTTACTCCAACGGAGACCCAGTACTTC
CDR3: CASSFTPTETQYF
size: .
D: .
V: TRBV5-1
J: TRBJ2-5

DNA: TGTGCCAGCAGGTCAGGGGATAATTCACCCCTCCACTTT
CDR3: CASRSGDNSPLHF
size: .
D: .
V: TRBV7-8
J: TRBJ1-6

DNA: TGTGCCACTTCGACAGGGAGCCAGCCCCAGCATTTT
CDR3: CATSTGSQPQHF
size: .
D: TRBD1
V: TRBV28
J: TRBJ1-5

DNA: TGTGCCAGTAGTATTCGCAGAGGCGTGAGGGAGCCCCAGCATTTT
CDR3: CASSIRRGVREPQHF
size: once
D: .
V: TRBV19
J: TRBJ1-5

DNA: TGCAGTGCTGTACGGGGGGATGGCTACACCTTC
CDR3: CSAVRGDGYTF
size: few
D: .
V: TRBV20-1
J: TRBJ1-2

DNA: TGTGCCAGCAGCCAGGGGGCCCTTCGGCATACGCAGTATTTT
CDR3: CASSQGALRHTQYF
size: once
D: TRBD1
V: TRBV13
J: TRBJ2-3

DNA: TGTGCCAGCAGCCCTTGGGCGGAGAGCTCTGGAAACACCATATATTTT
CDR3: CASSPWAESSGNTIYF
size: .
D: .
V: TRBV7-9
J: TRBJ1-3

DNA: TGTGCCAGCAGCTTAGGGAGGGGGGACGAGCAGTACTTC
CDR3: CASSLGRGDEQYF
size: .
D: .
V: TRBV11-3
J: TRBJ2-7

DNA: TGTGCCAGCAGCCAAGAGGGGAGACCTAGTGCTGGGGCCAACGTCCTGACTTTC
CDR3: CASSQEGRPSAGANVLTF
size: .
D: .
V: TRBV4-2
J: TRBJ2-6